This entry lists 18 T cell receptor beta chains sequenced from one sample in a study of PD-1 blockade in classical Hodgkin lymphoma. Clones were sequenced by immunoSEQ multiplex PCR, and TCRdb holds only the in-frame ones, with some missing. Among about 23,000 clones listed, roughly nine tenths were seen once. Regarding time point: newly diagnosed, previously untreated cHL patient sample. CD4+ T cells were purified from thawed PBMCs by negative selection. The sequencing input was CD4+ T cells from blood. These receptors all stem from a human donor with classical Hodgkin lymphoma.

The CDR3 coding sequence is TGTGCCAGCTGGACTGGGTTCCACCCGTACGAGCAGTACTTC. Protein: CASWTGFHPYEQYF. This sequence joins TRBV6-1 and TRBJ2-7, with D perhaps matching TRBD2 (5 bases). The CDR3 covers 14 residues. Trimming removed 8 bases at V and 4 bases at J, with 18 bases between. Per the germline V gene, CDR1 is MNHNS and CDR2 is SASEGT.

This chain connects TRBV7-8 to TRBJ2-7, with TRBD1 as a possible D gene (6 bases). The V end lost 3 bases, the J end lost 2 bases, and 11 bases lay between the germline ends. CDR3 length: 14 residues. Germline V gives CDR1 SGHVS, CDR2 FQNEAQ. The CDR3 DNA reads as TGTGCCAGCAGCTTTTCGGACAGAACCTACGAGCAGTACTTC. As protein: CASSFSDRTYEQYF.

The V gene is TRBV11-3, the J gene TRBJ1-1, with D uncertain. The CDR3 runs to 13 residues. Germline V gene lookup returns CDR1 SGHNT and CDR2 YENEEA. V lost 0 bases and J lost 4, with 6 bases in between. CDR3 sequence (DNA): TGTGCCAGCAGCTTAGACGCGGGCACTGAAGCTTTCTTT. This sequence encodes CASSLDAGTEAFF.

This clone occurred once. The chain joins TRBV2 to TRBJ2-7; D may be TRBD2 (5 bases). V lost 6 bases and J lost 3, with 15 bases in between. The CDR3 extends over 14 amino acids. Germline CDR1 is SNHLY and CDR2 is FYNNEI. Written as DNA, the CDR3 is TGTGCCAGCAGCGCGGACTCAACCCACTACGAGCAGTACTTC. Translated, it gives CASSADSTHYEQYF.

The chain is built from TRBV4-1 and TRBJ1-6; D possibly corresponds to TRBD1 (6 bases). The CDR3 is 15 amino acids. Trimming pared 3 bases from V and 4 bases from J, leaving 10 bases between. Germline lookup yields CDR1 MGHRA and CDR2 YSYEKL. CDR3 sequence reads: CASSQDSSYNSPLHF. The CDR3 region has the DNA TGCGCCAGCAGCCAGGACAGTTCGTATAATTCACCCCTCCACTTT.

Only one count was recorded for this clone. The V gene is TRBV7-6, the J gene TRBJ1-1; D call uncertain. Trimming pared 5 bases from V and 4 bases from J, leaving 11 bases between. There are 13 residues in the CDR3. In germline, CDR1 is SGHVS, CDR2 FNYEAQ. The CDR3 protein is CASSPRVGTEAFF. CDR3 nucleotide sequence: TGTGCCAGCAGCCCACGGGTGGGCACTGAAGCTTTCTTT.

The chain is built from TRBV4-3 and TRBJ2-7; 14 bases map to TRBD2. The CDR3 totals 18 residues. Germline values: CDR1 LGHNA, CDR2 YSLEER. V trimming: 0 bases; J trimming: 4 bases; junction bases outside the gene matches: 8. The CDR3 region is CASSQDPMTSGGGYEQYF. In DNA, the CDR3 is TGCGCCAGCAGCCAAGACCCTATGACTAGCGGGGGGGGGTACGAGCAGTACTTC.

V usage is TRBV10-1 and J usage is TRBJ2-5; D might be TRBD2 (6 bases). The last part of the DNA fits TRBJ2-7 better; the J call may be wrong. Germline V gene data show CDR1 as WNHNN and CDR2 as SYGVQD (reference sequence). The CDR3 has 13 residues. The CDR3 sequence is CASSERETGEQYF. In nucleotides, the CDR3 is TGCGCCAGCAGTGAGCGGGAGACGGGCGAGCAGTACTTC.

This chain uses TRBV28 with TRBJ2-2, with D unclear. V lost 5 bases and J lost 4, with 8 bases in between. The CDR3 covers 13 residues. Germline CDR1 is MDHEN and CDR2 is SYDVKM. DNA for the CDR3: TGTGCCAGCAGTACACGTATCACCGGGGAGCTGTTTTTT. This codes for CASSTRITGELFF.

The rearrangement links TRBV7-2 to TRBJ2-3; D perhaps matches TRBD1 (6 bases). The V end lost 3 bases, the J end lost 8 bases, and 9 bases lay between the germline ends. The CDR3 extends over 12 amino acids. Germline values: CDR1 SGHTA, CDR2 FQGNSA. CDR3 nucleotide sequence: TGTGCCAGCAGCTTGACAGGCGCTACGCAGTATTTT. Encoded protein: CASSLTGATQYF. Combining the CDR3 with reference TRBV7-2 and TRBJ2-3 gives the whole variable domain GAGVSQSPSNKVTEKGKDVELRCDPISGHTALYWYRQSLGQGLEFLIYFQGNSAPDKSGLPSDRFSAERTGGSVSTLTIQRTQQEDSAVYLCASSLTGATQYFGPGTRLTVL.

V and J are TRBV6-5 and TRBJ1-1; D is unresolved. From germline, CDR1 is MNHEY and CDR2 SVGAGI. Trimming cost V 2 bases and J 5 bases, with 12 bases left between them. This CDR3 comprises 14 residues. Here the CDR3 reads CASSYISGSTEAFF. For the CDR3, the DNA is TGTGCCAGCAGTTACATCTCGGGGTCTACTGAAGCTTTCTTT.

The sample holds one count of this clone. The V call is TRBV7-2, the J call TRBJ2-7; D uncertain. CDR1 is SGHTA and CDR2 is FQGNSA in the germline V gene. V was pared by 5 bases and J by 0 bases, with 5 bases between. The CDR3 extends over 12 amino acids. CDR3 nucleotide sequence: TGTGCCAGCAGCCCGAGCTCCTACGAGCAGTACTTC. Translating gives CASSPSSYEQYF.

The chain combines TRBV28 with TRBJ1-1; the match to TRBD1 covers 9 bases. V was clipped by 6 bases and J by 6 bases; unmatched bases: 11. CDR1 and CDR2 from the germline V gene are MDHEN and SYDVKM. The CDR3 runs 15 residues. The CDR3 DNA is TGTGCCAGCAGACTTCGGGACAGGGCAATGTCTGAAGCTTTCTTT. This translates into CASRLRDRAMSEAFF.

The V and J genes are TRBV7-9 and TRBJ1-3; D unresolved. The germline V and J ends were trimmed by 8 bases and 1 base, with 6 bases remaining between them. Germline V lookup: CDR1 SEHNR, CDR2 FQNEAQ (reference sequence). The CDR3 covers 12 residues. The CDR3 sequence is CASADSGNTIYF. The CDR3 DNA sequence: TGTGCCAGCGCGGATTCTGGAAACACCATATATTTT.

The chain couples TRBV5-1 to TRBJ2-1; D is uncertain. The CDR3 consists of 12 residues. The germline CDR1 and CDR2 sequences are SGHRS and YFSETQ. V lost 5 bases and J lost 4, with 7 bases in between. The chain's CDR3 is CASRGSYNEQFF. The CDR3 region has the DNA TGCGCCAGCAGGGGCAGTTACAATGAGCAGTTCTTC.

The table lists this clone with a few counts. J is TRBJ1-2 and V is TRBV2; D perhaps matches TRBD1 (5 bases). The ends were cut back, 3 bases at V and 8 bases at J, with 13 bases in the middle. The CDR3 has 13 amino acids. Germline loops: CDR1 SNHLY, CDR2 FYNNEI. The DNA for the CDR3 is TGTGCCAGCAGTGAGGGGACCCTTCGGGGCTACACCTTC. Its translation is CASSEGTLRGYTF.

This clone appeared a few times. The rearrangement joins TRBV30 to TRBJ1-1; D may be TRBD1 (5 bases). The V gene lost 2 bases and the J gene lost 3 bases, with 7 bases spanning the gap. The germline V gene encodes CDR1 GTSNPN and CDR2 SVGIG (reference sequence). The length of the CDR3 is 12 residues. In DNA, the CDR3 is TGTGCCTGGAGTTGGGGCGACACTGAAGCTTTCTTT. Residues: CAWSWGDTEAFF.

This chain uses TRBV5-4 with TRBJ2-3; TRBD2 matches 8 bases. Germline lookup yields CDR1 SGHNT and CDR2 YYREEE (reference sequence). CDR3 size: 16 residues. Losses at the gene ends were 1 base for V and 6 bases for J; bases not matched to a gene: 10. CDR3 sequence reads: CASSLQSRGEGDTQYF. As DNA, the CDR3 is TGTGCCAGCAGCTTGCAATCGCGGGGGGAGGGGGATACGCAGTATTTT.